These 11 T cell receptor beta chains were all obtained from the same sample, sequenced in a study of Graves' ophthalmopathy and Graves' hyperthyroidism. RNA transcripts yielded amplified TCR beta CDR3 regions. First-round RT-PCR with HTBI primers preceded a second-round multiplex PCR. TCRdb re-called the multiplex PCR reads with MiXCR, one entry per CDR3 protein. The table includes around 660,000 distinct CDR3 sequences, roughly 39% detected once. Material: peripheral blood. The source of these receptors is an adult man with Graves' ophthalmopathy.

This clonotype was found many times. J is TRBJ1-1 and V is TRBV13; the D gene is possibly TRBD1 (5 bases). There are 14 residues in the CDR3. V was shortened by 7 bases and J by 5 bases, with 17 bases between the two germline ends. CDR1 is PRHDT and CDR2 is FYEKMQ in the germline V gene (reference sequence). The CDR3 here is CASTFRLGGTEAFF. The CDR3 DNA sequence: TGTGCCAGCACATTTCGCCTGGGGGGTACTGAAGCTTTCTTT.

Notes on this clonotype: A much larger clone is a single base away; this may be a read error. The CDR3 DNA sequence: TGTGCCACCAGTGGGGTCCCACCGAGGAACACTGAAGCTTTCTTT. Amino acids: CATSGVPPRNTEAFF. V usage is TRBV24-1 and J usage is TRBJ1-1, with no clear D. The length of the CDR3 is 15 residues. The germline V gene has CDR1 KGHDR and CDR2 SFDVKD. The V gene lost 5 bases and the J gene lost 1 base, with 13 bases spanning the gap.

With regard to this clonotype: The junction departs from germline at one end; a sequencing error may be responsible. The chain joins TRBV10-3 to TRBJ1-2; D possibly corresponds to TRBD1 (5 bases). CDR1 and CDR2 (germline): ENHRY, SYGVKD. There are 14 residues in the CDR3. CDR3 loop: CASSSGTLNYGYTF. CDR3 nucleotides: TGTGCCAGCAGTTCCGGGACCCTTAACTATGGCTACACCTTC.

A note on this clonotype: No conserved phenylalanine or tryptophan ends this CDR3, so it is likely a read error. The CDR3 reads CSISPGRLNSPLHL. The DNA for the CDR3 is TGCAGTATTTCCCCGGGACGTCTAAATTCACCCCTCCACCTT. The V and J genes are TRBV20-1 and TRBJ1-6; D is possibly TRBD1 (5 bases). V was clipped by 8 bases and J by 7 bases, with 18 bases between them. The CDR3 has 14 residues. Germline values: CDR1 DFQATT, CDR2 SNEGSKA (reference sequence).

This clonotype was picked up a small number of times. The chain uses TRBV4-2 and TRBJ2-7; 7 positions agree with TRBD1. Germline CDR1 is LGHNA and CDR2 is YNFKEQ. The ends lost 0 bases at V and 6 bases at J; junction bases unmatched: 8. The CDR3 consists of 15 residues. Here the CDR3 reads CASSQETGFLGEQYF. CDR3 nucleotides: TGTGCCAGCAGCCAAGAGACAGGGTTTTTGGGCGAGCAGTACTTC.

As regards this clonotype: This clone may be a read error of a much larger clone one base away. The CDR3 end shows no conserved phenylalanine or tryptophan, and so a read error is likely. V is TRBV7-9 and J is TRBJ2-5; the D gene is possibly TRBD2 (5 bases). The V and J ends lost 2 bases and 1 base respectively, with 11 bases between them. CDR1 and CDR2 from the germline V gene are SEHNR and FQNEAQ (reference sequence). The length of the CDR3 is 15 residues. The DNA for the CDR3 is TGTGCCAGCAGCTTATTTCGGAGGTCCCAAGAGACCCAGTACCTC. It translates to CASSLFRRSQETQYL.

This clonotype was picked up many times. V is TRBV7-8 and J is TRBJ2-7; TRBD1 agrees at 12 bases. This CDR3 region has 15 residues. Trimming at V came to 8 bases and at J to 5 bases, leaving 10 bases not matched to a gene. CDR1 is SGHVS, CDR2 FQNEAQ, per germline. The CDR3, as DNA: TGTGCCAGCGTCAGCTCTGGGACAGGGGGCAACGAGCAGTACTTC. Its translation: CASVSSGTGGNEQYF. Full variable domain (remainder filled in from reference TRBV7-8 and TRBJ2-7): GAGVSQSPRYKVAKRGQDVALRCDPISGHVSLFWYQQALGQGPEFLTYFQNEAQLDKSGLPSDRFFAERPEGSVSTLKIQRTQQEDSAVYLCASVSSGTGGNEQYFGPGTRLTVT.

About this clonotype itself: An end of the junction does not agree with germline; a read error may underlie this. The CDR3 protein is CASSFRGIRDTIYF. The CDR3 DNA reads TGTGCCAGCAGCTTTCGGGGAATTCGAGACACCATATATTTT. The chain employs TRBV5-1 and TRBJ1-3; no clear D gene. Per the germline V gene, CDR1 is SGHRS and CDR2 is YFSETQ. The CDR3 has 14 residues.

This clonotype was recorded at least ten times. The V and J genes are TRBV20-1 and TRBJ2-5; 9 bases align to TRBD2. The trim removed 1 base at V and 4 bases at J, leaving 4 bases unmatched. Looked up from germline, CDR1 is DFQATT and CDR2 is SNEGSKA (reference sequence). This CDR3 is 14 amino acids long. The CDR3, as DNA: TGCAGTGCTAGAGTTGGACTAGCGTTAGAGACCCAGTACTTC. It specifies CSARVGLALETQYF.

The rearrangement joins TRBV25-1 to TRBJ2-7; D gene uncertain. With 11 bases removed from V and 9 bases from J, the gap between germline ends came to 14 bases. Germline V gene lookup returns CDR1 MGHDK and CDR2 SYGVNS. This CDR3 comprises 10 residues. CDR3 in DNA: TGTGCCTGGAGTGGGAAAGGGCAGTACTTC. Encoded protein: CAWSGKGQYF.

The CDR3 loop reads CASSSARGGPQYF. The CDR3 DNA reads TGTGCCAGCAGCTCCGCCAGGGGGGGGCCCCAGTACTTC. The chain links TRBV6-4 to TRBJ2-5; D may be TRBD1 or TRBD2 (7 bases each). This CDR3 comprises 13 residues. V lost 6 bases and J 9 bases, leaving 17 bases between the germline ends. From germline, CDR1 is MRHNA and CDR2 SNTAGT.